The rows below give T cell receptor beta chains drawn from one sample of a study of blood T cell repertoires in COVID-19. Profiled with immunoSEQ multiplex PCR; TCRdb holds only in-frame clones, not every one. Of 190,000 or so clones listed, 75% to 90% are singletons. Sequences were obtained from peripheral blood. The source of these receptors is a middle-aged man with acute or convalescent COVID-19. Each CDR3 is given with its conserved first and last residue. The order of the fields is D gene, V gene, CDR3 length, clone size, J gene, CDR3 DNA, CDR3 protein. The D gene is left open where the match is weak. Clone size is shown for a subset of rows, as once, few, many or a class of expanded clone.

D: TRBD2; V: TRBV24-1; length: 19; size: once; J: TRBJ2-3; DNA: TGTGCCACCAGTGGAAGGGGACTAGCGGGGGGGATTCCCACAGATACGCAGTATTTT; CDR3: CATSGRGLAGGIPTDTQYF
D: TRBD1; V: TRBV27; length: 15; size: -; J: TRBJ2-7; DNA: TGTGCCAGCTGCAAAACAGGGGGAAGGTCCTACGAGCAGTACTTC; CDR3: CASCKTGGRSYEQYF
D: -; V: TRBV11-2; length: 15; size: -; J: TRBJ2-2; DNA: TGTGCCAGCAGCTTAATCGGACTTAACACCGGGGAGCTGTTTTTT; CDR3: CASSLIGLNTGELFF
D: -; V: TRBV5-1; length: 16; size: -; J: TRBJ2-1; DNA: TGCGCCAGCACAGGGCCCCGGAGGGGATCCTACAATGAGCAGTTCTTC; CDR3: CASTGPRRGSYNEQFF
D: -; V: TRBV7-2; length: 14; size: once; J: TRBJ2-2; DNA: TGTGCCAGCAGCCCGCAGGGGATCACCGGGGAGCTGTTTTTT; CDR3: CASSPQGITGELFF
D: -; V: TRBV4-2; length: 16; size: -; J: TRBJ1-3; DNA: TGTGCCAGCAGTCCTCTAGCTTTACAGCTGACAAACACCATATATTTT; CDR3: CASSPLALQLTNTIYF
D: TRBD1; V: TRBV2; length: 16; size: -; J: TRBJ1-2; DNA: TGTGCCAGCAGAGGGACAGGGGGCGGATTGTTCTATGGCTACACCTTC; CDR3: CASRGTGGGLFYGYTF
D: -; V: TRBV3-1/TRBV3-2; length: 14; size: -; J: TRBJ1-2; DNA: TGTGCCAGCAGCCAACCCCTTATTAACTATGGCTACACCTTC; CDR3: CASSQPLINYGYTF
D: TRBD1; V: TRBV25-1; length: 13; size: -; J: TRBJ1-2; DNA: TGTGCCAGCGTAGTACAGGGGAAGGATGGCTACACCTTC; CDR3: CASVVQGKDGYTF
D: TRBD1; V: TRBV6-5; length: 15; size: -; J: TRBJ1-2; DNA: TGTGCCAGCAGTCCAACCCCAGGGGGCCCTGATGGCTACACCTTC; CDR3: CASSPTPGGPDGYTF
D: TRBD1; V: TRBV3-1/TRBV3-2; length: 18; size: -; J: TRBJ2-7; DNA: TGTGCCAGCAGCCAAGCCCTATACGGACAGGGAAGATCCTACGAGCAGTACTTC; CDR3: CASSQALYGQGRSYEQYF
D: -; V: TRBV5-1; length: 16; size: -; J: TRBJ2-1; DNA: TGCGCCAGCAGCTTGGTCGGGGGGCGCTCCTACAATGAGCAGTTCTTC; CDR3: CASSLVGGRSYNEQFF